This record covers a single T cell receptor (beta chain). The target antigen is unknown. The sample is drawn from a study of CD8 T cells in Susac syndrome. J gave up 0 bases and V 7 bases, and 2 bases lay outside the gene matches. The CDR3 has 14 amino acids. Germline V gene sequence: CDR1 SGHVS, CDR2 FNYEAQ. With random hexamers, roughly 0.5 to 1 ug RNA was reverse transcribed. Each CDR3 protein is one row after TCRdb ran MiXCR on the immunoSEQ multiplex PCR reads. The sample consists of about 190,000 distinct CDR3 sequences, 95% of them appearing once. Findings of the study overall: It was in TEMRA cells and active patients that Susac CD8+ clonal expansion peaked.

This chain uses TRBV7-6 with TRBJ2-5; TRBD2 matches 10 bases. The TCR sequence derives from a human donor with Susac syndrome. Source material: CD8+ T cells from PBMCs. The CDR3 spells CASTSGGHQETQYF. CDR3 DNA: TGTGCCAGCACTAGCGGGGGCCACCAAGAGACCCAGTACTTC.